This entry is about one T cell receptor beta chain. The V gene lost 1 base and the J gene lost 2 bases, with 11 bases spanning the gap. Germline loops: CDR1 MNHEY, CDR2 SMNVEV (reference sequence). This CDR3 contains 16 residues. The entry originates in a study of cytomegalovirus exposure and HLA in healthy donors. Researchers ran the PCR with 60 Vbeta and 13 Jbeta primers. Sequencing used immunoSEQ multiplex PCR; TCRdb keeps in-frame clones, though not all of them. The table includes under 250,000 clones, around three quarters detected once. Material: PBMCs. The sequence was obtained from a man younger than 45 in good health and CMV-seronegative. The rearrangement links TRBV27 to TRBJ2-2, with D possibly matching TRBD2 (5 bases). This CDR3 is CASSLFSSLNTGELFF. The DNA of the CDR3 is TGTGCCAGCAGTTTATTTTCTAGCCTCAACACCGGGGAGCTGTTTTTT.